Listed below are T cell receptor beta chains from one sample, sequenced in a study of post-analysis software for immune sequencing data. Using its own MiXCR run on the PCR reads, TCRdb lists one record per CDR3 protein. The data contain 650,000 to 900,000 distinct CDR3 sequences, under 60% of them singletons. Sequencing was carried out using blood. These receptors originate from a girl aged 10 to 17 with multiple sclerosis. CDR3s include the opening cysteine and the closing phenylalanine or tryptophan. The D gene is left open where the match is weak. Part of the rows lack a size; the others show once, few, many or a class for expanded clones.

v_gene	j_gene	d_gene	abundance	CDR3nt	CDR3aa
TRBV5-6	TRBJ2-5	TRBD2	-	TGTGCCAGCAGCAAGGGACTAGCGGGAAGAGAGACCCAGTACTTC	CASSKGLAGRETQYF
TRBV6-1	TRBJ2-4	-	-	TGTGCCAGCACCTACGGGACAGCCAAAAACATTCAGTACTTC	CASTYGTAKNIQYF
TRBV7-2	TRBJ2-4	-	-	TGTGCCAGCAGCTTAGTACCGGACGGAAACATTCAGTACTTC	CASSLVPDGNIQYF
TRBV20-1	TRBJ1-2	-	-	TGCAGTGCTAGTCAAACGGGACGGCCAGGGGACTACACCTTC	CSASQTGRPGDYTF
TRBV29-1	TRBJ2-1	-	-	TGCAGCGTTGCGGTGGACTACTCCTACAATGAGCAGTTCTTC	CSVAVDYSYNEQFF
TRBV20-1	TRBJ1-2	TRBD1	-	TGCAGTGCTGGGGAAGCCGGGACAGAAGGTTATGGCTACACCTTC	CSAGEAGTEGYGYTF
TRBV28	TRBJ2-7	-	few	TGTGCCAGCAGTTTATTGGGCGGAACCTACGAGCAGTACTTC	CASSLLGGTYEQYF
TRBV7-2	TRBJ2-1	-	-	TGTGCCAGCAGCTTAGGTGGCCCCGCCCCGGAGCAGTTCTTC	CASSLGGPAPEQFF
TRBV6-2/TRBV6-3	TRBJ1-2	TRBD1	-	TGTGCCAGCAGTTACTCGAGGGACAGCCCAAACCTCGTCGAAGGCTACACCTTC	CASSYSRDSPNLVEGYTF
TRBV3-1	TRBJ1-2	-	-	TGTGCCAGCAGCCAAATGAGGAGCTATGGCTACACCTTC	CASSQMRSYGYTF
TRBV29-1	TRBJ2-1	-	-	TGCAGCGTTGAAAGTGGTAGAGTCAATGAGCAGTTCTTC	CSVESGRVNEQFF
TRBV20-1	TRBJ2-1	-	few	TGCAGTGCTGGCCTTAGCGGTTACAATGAGCAGTTCTTC	CSAGLSGYNEQFF
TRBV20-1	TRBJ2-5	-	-	TGCAGTGCTAGAAGGCTCGTCCAAGAGACCCTGTACTTC	CSARRLVQETLYF
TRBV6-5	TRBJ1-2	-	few	TGTGCCAGCAGAGCCGACACTAACTATGGCTACACCTTC	CASRADTNYGYTF
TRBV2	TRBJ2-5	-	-	TGTGCCAGCAGTGGAGATGTCAGGACCCAGTACTTC	CASSGDVRTQYF
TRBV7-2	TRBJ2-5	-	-	TGTGCCAGCAGCTTAGACCCGGACAGACAAGAGACCCAGTACTTC	CASSLDPDRQETQYF
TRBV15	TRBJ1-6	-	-	TGTGCCACCAGCAGAGATCCGGACAGACAGAATTCACCCCTCCACTTT	CATSRDPDRQNSPLHF
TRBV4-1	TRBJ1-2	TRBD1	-	TGCGCCAGCAGCCAAGTCCCTACAGGGGGCGAAAGGGTCTATGGCTACACCTTC	CASSQVPTGGERVYGYTF
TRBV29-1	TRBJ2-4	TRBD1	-	TGCAGCGTTGCATGGGACAGGGTACAAGAGCAGTACTTC	CSVAWDRVQEQYF
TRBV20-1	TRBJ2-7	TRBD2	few	TGCAGTGCTAGCCCCCCTCAAACTAGCGGGAGCTACGAGCAGTACTTC	CSASPPQTSGSYEQYF
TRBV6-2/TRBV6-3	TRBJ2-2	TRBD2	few	TGTGCCAGCAGTCGAACTAGCGGCTCGACCGGGGAGCTGTTTTTT	CASSRTSGSTGELFF
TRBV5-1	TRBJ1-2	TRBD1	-	TGCGCCAGCAACCGGGGGGACAGGGCCGCCTATGGCTACACCTTC	CASNRGDRAAYGYTF
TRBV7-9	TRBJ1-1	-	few	TGTGCCAGCAGTTTATCGGGACAAGGGAACACTGAAGCTTTCTTT	CASSLSGQGNTEAFF
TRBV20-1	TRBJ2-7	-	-	TGCAGTGCTAGGAGCTTCGGACAGCCCCGAACCGAGCAGTACTTC	CSARSFGQPRTEQYF
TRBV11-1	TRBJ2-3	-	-	TGTGCCAGCAGCTTGACTAGATCGACAGATACGCAGTATTTT	CASSLTRSTDTQYF
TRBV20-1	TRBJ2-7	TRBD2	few	TGCAGTGCTAGAGATCTACTAGCGCCCACCTACGAGCAGTACTTC	CSARDLLAPTYEQYF
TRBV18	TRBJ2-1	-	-	TGTGCCAGCTCACCCCCGCTCGCGGCGTGGGGTGAGCAGTTCTTC	CASSPPLAAWGEQFF
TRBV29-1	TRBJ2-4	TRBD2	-	TGCAGCGCCCGACTAGCGGGAGGACCCAAAAACATTCAGTACTTC	CSARLAGGPKNIQYF
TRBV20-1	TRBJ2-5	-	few	TGCAGTGCTAGAGTTCCAGGGGCCTTTCGGGAGACCCAGTACTTC	CSARVPGAFRETQYF
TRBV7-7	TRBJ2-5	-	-	TGTGCTAGCAGCCCCCGGACCATAGAGACCCAGTACTTC	CASSPRTIETQYF
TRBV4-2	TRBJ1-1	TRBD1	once	TGTGCCAGCAGCTTACCCACAGGGGAGAGGGAATATGAAGTTTTCTTT	CASSLPTGEREYEVFF
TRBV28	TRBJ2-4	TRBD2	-	TGTGCCAGCAGTTTTGGGGGAATTTCCTCTCGGGAGGAGTACTTC	CASSFGGISSREEYF
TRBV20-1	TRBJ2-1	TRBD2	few	TGCAGTGCTAGCGGGAGGCCCTCTTTCAGCTCCTACAATGAGCAGTTCTTC	CSASGRPSFSSYNEQFF
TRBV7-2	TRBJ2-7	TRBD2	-	TGTGCCAGCAGCTTAGCGCTAGCGGGAGTGTCCTACGAGCAGTACTTC	CASSLALAGVSYEQYF
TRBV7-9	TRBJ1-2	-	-	TGTGCCAGCAGCGGGGAACAGGGACTCGGGGACTATGGCTACACCTTC	CASSGEQGLGDYGYTF
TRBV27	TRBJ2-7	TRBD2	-	TGTGCCAGCAGTTTAGGGGGGACTAGCGTCTCCTACGAGCAGTACTTC	CASSLGGTSVSYEQYF
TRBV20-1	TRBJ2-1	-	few	TGCAGTGCTAGAGATCCTAGCGAGCACTACAATGAGCAGTTCTTC	CSARDPSEHYNEQFF
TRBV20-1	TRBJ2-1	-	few	TGCAGTGCTAGTTGGGGGACGAGCTCCTACAATGAGCAGTTCTTC	CSASWGTSSYNEQFF
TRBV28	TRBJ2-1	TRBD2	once	TGTGCCAGCAGTTACCCGGGAGGCATAAGCTCCTACAATGAGCAGTTCTTC	CASSYPGGISSYNEQFF
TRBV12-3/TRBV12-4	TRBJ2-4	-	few	TGTGCCAGCAGCAAGGCCGGGACCTCTGATCAGTACTTC	CASSKAGTSDQYF